The 8 T cell receptor beta chains below all came from one sample that was sequenced in a study of T cell changes during pregnancy in multiple sclerosis. Data came from immunoSEQ multiplex PCR; TCRdb stores just in-frame clones and leaves some out. The data show approximately 21,000 clones, about 89% seen once. The sample in question was CD8+ T cells from peripheral blood mononuclear cells, obtained in the first trimester of pregnancy. The receptors shown here come from a female donor with multiple sclerosis, enrolled in a pregnancy study.

This clone was observed a handful of times. This sequence joins TRBV9 and TRBJ2-7, with D possibly being TRBD2 (6 bases). Germline CDR1 reads SGDLS; CDR2 reads YYNGEE. The CDR3 runs 15 residues. V was pared by 0 bases and J by 4 bases, with 14 bases between. CDR3 coding DNA: TGTGCCAGCAGCGTAGGCGAGGAGGGATGGTACGAGCAGTACTTC. Its protein product is CASSVGEEGWYEQYF.

J is TRBJ2-1 and V is TRBV5-1, with 10 bases fitting TRBD2. Losses at the gene ends were 5 bases for V and 12 bases for J; bases not matched to a gene: 8. The CDR3 loop spans 13 amino acids. The germline gives CDR1 SGHRS, CDR2 YFSETQ. CDR3 DNA: TGCGCCAGCAGATCTAGCGGGGGAATTGGGCAGTTCTTC. Translating gives CASRSSGGIGQFF.

The chain uses TRBV7-3 and TRBJ2-7; TRBD1 aligns across 8 bases. With V trimmed by 2 bases and J by 4 bases, 7 bases remained unmatched. Germline-derived CDR1 and CDR2 are SGHTA and FQGTGA. This CDR3 has 15 residues. Written as DNA, the CDR3 is TGTGCCAGCAGCTTAGGAACAGGGGGGAATTACGAGCAGTACTTC. Amino acid sequence: CASSLGTGGNYEQYF. The full variable domain, completed using reference TRBV7-3 and TRBJ2-7, is GAGVSQTPSNKVTEKGKYVELRCDPISGHTALYWYRQSLGQGPEFLIYFQGTGAADDSGLPNDRFFAVRPEGSVSTLKIQRTERGDSAVYLCASSLGTGGNYEQYFGPGTRLTVT.

V usage is TRBV25-1 and J usage is TRBJ1-3, with no clear D. The CDR3 covers 12 residues. Germline CDR1 is MGHDK and CDR2 is SYGVNS. With 3 bases removed from V and 2 bases from J, the gap between germline ends came to 2 bases. The CDR3 loop is CASSDTGNTIYF. Here the CDR3 DNA reads TGTGCCAGCAGTGACACTGGAAACACCATATATTTT.

In the case of this clone: Other DNA sequences in this sample translate to the same CDR3. The V and J genes are TRBV27 and TRBJ2-7, with D possibly being TRBD1 (5 bases). Trimming pared 5 bases from V and 1 base from J, leaving 9 bases between. Germline lookup yields CDR1 MNHEY and CDR2 SMNVEV (reference sequence). The CDR3 loop spans 13 amino acids. For the CDR3, the DNA is TGTGCCAGCAGTCTCACAGGTTCCTACGAGCAGTACTTC. Its protein is CASSLTGSYEQYF.

The chain combines TRBV29-1 with TRBJ2-5; D is uncertain. Germline CDR1 is SQVTM and CDR2 is ANQGSEA. The CDR3 runs to 12 residues. V was clipped by 7 bases and J by 2 bases, with 11 bases between them. The CDR3 is CSASGLQETQYF. The CDR3, as DNA: TGCAGCGCCTCAGGTTTACAAGAGACCCAGTACTTC.

The chain couples TRBV4-3 to TRBJ2-5, with 7 positions matching TRBD2. The CDR3 runs 16 residues. Germline V gives CDR1 LGHNA, CDR2 YSLEER. V lost 0 bases and J lost 5; bases outside the gene matches: 9. This CDR3 is CASSQDWRREGETQYF. The CDR3 DNA is TGCGCCAGCAGCCAAGATTGGCGCAGGGAGGGGGAGACCCAGTACTTC.

V and J are TRBV29-1 and TRBJ1-2; 7 bases map to TRBD1. CDR3 length: 12 residues. The V gene's germline CDR1 is SQVTM and CDR2 ANQGSEA. The trim removed 5 bases at V and 4 bases at J, leaving 4 bases unmatched. Here the CDR3 DNA reads TGCAGCGTTCAGGGGGGTGGCTATGGCTACACCTTC. This encodes CSVQGGGYGYTF.